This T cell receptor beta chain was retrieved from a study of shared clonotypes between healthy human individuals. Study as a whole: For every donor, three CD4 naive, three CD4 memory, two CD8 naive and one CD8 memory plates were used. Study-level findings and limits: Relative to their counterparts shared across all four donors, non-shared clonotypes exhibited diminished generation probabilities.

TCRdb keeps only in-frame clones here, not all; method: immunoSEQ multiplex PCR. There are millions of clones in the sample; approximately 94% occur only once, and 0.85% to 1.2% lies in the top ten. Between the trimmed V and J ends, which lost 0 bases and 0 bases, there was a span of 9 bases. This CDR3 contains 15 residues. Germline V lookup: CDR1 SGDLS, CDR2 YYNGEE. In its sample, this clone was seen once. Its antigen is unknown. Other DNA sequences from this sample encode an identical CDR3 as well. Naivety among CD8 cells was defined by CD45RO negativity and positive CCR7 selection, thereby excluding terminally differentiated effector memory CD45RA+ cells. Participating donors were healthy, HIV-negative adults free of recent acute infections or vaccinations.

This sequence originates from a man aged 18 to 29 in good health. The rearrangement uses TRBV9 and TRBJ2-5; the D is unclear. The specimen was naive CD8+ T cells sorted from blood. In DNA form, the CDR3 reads TGTGCCAGCAGCGTAGACGGTGGGTACCAAGAGACCCAGTACTTC. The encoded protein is CASSVDGGYQETQYF.